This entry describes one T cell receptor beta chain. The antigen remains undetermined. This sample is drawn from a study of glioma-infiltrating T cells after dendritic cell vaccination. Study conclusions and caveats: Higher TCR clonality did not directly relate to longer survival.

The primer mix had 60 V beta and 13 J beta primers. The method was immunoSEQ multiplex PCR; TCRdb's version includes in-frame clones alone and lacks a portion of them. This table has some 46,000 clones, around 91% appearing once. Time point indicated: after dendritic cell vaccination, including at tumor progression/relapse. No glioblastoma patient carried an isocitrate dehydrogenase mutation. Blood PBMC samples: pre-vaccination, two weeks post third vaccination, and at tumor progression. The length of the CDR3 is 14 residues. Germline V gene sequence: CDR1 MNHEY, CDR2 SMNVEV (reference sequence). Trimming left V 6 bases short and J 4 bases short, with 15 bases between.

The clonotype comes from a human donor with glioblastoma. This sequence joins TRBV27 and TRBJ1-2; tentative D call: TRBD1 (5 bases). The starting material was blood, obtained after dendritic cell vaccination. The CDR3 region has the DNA TGTGCCAGCAGCCCGGACACCTTACTCTATGGCTACACCTTC. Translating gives CASSPDTLLYGYTF.